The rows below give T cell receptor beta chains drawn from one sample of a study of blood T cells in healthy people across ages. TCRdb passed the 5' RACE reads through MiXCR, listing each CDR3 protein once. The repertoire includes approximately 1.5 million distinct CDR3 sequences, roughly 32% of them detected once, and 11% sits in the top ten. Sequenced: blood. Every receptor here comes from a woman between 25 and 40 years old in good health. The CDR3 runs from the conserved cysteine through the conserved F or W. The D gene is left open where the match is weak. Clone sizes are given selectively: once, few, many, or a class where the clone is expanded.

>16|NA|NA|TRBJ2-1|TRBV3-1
CASSQESPRIQETQFF
TGTGCCAGCAGCCAAGAATCGCCTAGGATACAAGAGACCCAGTTCTTC
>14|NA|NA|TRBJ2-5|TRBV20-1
CSASPPGRQETQYF
TGCAGTGCTAGTCCCCCGGGCCGCCAAGAGACCCAGTACTTC
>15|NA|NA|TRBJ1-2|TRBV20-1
CSAGDGSRMDYGYTF
TGCAGTGCTGGAGATGGTTCGCGAATGGACTATGGCTACACCTTC
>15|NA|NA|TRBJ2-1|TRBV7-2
CASSYGPGILNEQFF
TGTGCCAGCAGCTACGGACCAGGGATCCTCAATGAGCAGTTCTTC
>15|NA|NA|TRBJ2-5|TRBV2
CASKSRGVLQETQYF
TGTGCCAGCAAGTCGAGGGGGGTATTACAAGAGACCCAGTACTTC
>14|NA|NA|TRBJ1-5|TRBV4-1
CASSQVAGDQPQHF
TGCGCCAGCAGCCAAGTCGCAGGGGACCAGCCCCAGCATTTT
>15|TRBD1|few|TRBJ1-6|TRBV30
CAWSVEGTGNSPLHF
TGTGCCTGGAGTGTTGAGGGGACAGGGAATTCACCCCTCCACTTT
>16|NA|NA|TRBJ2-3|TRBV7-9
CASSEGISASTDTQYF
TGTGCCAGCAGCGAGGGGATTAGCGCTAGCACAGATACGCAGTATTTT
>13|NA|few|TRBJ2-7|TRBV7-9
CASSSSWAYEQYF
TGTGCCAGCAGCTCCAGCTGGGCCTACGAGCAGTACTTC
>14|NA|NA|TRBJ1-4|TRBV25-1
CASSVRGVGEKLFF
TGTGCCAGCAGTGTACGGGGGGTTGGCGAAAAACTGTTTTTT
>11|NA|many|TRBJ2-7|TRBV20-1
CSARHLSEQYF
TGCAGTGCTAGACACTTGAGCGAGCAGTACTTC
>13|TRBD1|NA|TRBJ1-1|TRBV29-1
CSVAGRGLTEAFF
TGCAGCGTTGCTGGCAGGGGGCTTACTGAAGCTTTCTTT
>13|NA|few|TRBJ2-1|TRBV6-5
CASSSHEGNEQFF
TGTGCCAGCAGTTCCCACGAGGGGAATGAGCAGTTCTTC
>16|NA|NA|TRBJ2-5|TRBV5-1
CASSLQPGLYQETQYF
TGCGCCAGCAGCTTGCAACCAGGACTATACCAAGAGACCCAGTACTTC
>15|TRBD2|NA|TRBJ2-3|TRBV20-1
CSARRLAGVSDTQYF
TGCAGTGCTAGAAGACTAGCGGGAGTGTCAGATACGCAGTATTTT
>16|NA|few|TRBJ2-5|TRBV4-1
CASSGSGKQVRETQYF
TGCGCCAGCAGTGGGTCGGGGAAGCAGGTCCGGGAGACCCAGTACTTC
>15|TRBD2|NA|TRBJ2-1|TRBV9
CASSVSGSTLNEQFF
TGTGCCAGCAGCGTCAGCGGGAGTACGCTCAATGAGCAGTTCTTC
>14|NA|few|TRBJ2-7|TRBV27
CASSFGQGSKEQYF
TGTGCCAGCAGTTTCGGTCAGGGCTCGAAGGAGCAGTACTTC
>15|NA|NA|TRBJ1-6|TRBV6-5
CASSYGGIGNSPLHF
TGTGCCAGCAGTTATGGGGGAATCGGTAATTCACCCCTCCACTTT
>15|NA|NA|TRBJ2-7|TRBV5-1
CASSLIGLNLYEQYF
TGCGCCAGCAGCTTGATAGGACTCAACCTCTACGAGCAGTACTTC
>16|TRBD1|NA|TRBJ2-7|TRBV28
CASSLSTDRDSYEQYF
TGTGCCAGCAGTTTATCCACGGACAGGGACTCCTACGAGCAGTACTTC
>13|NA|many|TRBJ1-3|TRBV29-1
CSASQNSGNTIYF
TGCAGCGCCTCACAGAACTCTGGAAACACCATATATTTT
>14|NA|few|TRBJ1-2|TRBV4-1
CASSNTGLNYGYTF
TGCGCCAGCAGCAACACAGGGCTTAACTATGGCTACACCTTC
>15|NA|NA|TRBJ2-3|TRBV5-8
CASSLGVADTDTQYF
TGTGCCAGCAGCTTGGGGGTAGCTGACACAGATACGCAGTATTTT
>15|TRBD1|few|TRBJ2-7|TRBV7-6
CASSMGRTGGYEQYF
TGTGCCAGCAGCATGGGGAGGACAGGGGGCTACGAGCAGTACTTC
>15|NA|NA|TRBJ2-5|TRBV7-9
CASSPIQGPQETQYF
TGTGCCAGCAGTCCGATTCAGGGTCCCCAAGAGACCCAGTACTTC
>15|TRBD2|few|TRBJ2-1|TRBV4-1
CASSQRTSGGYEQFF
TGCGCCAGCAGCCAAAGGACTAGCGGGGGCTATGAGCAGTTCTTC
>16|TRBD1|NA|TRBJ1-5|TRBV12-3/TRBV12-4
CASRPGQGNSNQPQHF
TGTGCCAGCAGGCCTGGACAGGGCAATAGCAATCAGCCCCAGCATTTT
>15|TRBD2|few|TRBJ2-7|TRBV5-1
CASTQAGGRRHEQYF
TGCGCCAGCACCCAGGCTGGCGGGAGACGGCACGAGCAGTACTTC
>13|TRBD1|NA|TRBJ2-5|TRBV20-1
CSAMDRVSETQYF
TGCAGTGCAATGGACAGGGTGTCGGAGACCCAGTACTTC
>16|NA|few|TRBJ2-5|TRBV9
CASSAALAGGMETQYF
TGTGCCAGCAGCGCTGCTTTAGCAGGGGGGATGGAGACCCAGTACTTC
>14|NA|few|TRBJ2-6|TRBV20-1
CSARAVSGANVLTF
TGCAGTGCTAGGGCAGTCTCTGGGGCCAACGTCCTGACTTTC
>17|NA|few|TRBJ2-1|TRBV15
CATSGRTDSRGYNEQFF
TGTGCCACCAGCGGAAGGACAGACTCCCGGGGGTACAATGAGCAGTTCTTC